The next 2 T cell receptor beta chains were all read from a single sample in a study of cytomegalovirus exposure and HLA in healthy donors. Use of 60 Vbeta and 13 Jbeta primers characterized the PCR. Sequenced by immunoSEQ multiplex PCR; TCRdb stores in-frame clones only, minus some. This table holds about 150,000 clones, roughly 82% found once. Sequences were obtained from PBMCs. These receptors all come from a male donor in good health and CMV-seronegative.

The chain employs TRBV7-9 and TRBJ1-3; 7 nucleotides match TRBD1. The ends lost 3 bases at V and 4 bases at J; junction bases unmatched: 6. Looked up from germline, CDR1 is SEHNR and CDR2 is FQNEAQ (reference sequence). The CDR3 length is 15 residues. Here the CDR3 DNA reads TGTGCCAGCAGCTTCCCGACAGGGAGCGGAAACACCATATATTTT. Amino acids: CASSFPTGSGNTIYF.

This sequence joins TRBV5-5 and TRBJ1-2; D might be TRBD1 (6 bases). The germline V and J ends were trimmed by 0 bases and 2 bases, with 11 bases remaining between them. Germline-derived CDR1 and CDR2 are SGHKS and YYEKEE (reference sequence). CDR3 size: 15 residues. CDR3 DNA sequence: TGTGCCAGCAGCTTGGGTTCCCAGGGGAACTATGGCTACACCTTC. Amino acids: CASSLGSQGNYGYTF. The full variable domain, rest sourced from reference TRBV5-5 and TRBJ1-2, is DAGVTQSPTHLIKTRGQQVTLRCSPISGHKSVSWYQQVLGQGPQFIFQYYEKEERGRGNFPDRFSARQFPNYSSELNVNALLLGDSALYLCASSLGSQGNYGYTFGSGTRLTVV.